What follows are 8 T cell receptor beta chains derived from one specimen sequenced in a study of blood T cell repertoires in COVID-19. Clones were sequenced by immunoSEQ multiplex PCR, and TCRdb holds only the in-frame ones, with some missing. The table records 200,000 to 300,000 clones, around 90% of them present only once. Sequencing used peripheral blood. These receptors came from a woman aged 55-69 years with COVID-19, enrolled during active disease.

This chain joins TRBV6-5 and TRBJ1-1; D unclear. CDR3 size: 15 residues. Per germline, CDR1 MNHEY and CDR2 SVGAGI. V gave up 0 bases and J gave up 1 base, with 9 bases separating them. In DNA form, the CDR3 reads TGTGCCAGCAGTTACTCGAGGTCTGGGAACACTGAAGCTTTCTTT. This codes for CASSYSRSGNTEAFF.

V gene TRBV5-1 combines with J gene TRBJ2-7, with D possibly TRBD2 on 6 matching bases. Germline V gene lookup returns CDR1 SGHRS and CDR2 YFSETQ. The CDR3 extends over 14 amino acids. V was trimmed by 2 bases and J by 2 bases, leaving 11 bases between them. CDR3 in amino acids: CASSLAGSTYEQYF. The CDR3 DNA is TGCGCCAGCAGCTTAGCGGGTTCTACCTACGAGCAGTACTTC.

The CDR3 protein is CASSRGLAGAKSGEQYF. For the CDR3, the DNA is TGCGCCAGCAGCAGAGGACTAGCGGGAGCGAAATCCGGCGAGCAGTACTTC. V and J are TRBV5-1 and TRBJ2-7; 13 bases agree with TRBD2. CDR3 length equals 17 residues. With 4 bases clipped from V and 6 bases from J, the junction kept 13 bases outside the gene matches. CDR1 SGHRS and CDR2 YFSETQ come from the germline V gene.

CDR3 sequence reads: CASSLGVDQPQHF. The CDR3 nucleotides are TGTGCCAGCAGCTTGGGAGTGGATCAGCCCCAGCATTTT. The chain joins TRBV7-9 to TRBJ1-5; D is unclear. This CDR3 is built from 13 residues. Deletions cut 3 bases from V and 5 bases from J, with 8 bases between. Germline CDR1 is SEHNR and CDR2 is FQNEAQ (reference sequence).

This chain uses TRBV28 with TRBJ2-3; TRBD2 matches at 9 bases. Trimming took 2 bases from V and 3 from J; bases not matched to a gene: 9. This CDR3 contains 17 residues. Germline V gene sequence: CDR1 MDHEN, CDR2 SYDVKM. The CDR3, as DNA: TGTGCCAGCAGTTTAGGAGCGACTAGCGGATCGACAGATACGCAGTATTTT. It is translated as CASSLGATSGSTDTQYF.

This chain connects TRBV19 to TRBJ2-1; 10 bases line up with TRBD2. The CDR3 is 16 residues long. Germline trimming cut 4 bases from V and 3 bases from J; bases unmatched to any gene: 6. Germline lookup yields CDR1 LNHDA and CDR2 SQIVND (reference sequence). CDR3 in DNA: TGTGCCAGTAGTAACTCACTAGCGGGGTTCTACAATGAGCAGTTCTTC. It is translated as CASSNSLAGFYNEQFF.

V gene TRBV11-3 combines with J gene TRBJ2-1, with 14 bases matching TRBD2. The CDR3 extends over 15 amino acids. The V gene's germline CDR1 is SGHNT and CDR2 YENEEA. V lost 5 bases to trimming and J lost 9 bases; unmatched junction nucleotides: 6. The chain's CDR3 is CASSPGLAGASEQFF. The CDR3 bases are TGTGCCAGCAGCCCGGGACTAGCGGGAGCAAGTGAGCAGTTCTTC.

Note on this clone: Germline is not matched at one junction end, which may reflect a read error. The J gene is TRBJ2-7, the V gene TRBV7-6, with D possibly TRBD1 on 6 matching bases. Germline loops: CDR1 SGHVS, CDR2 FNYEAQ. This CDR3 spans 16 amino acids. Here the CDR3 reads CAGSLARGAQGLEQYF. Here the CDR3 DNA reads TGTGCCGGCAGCTTAGCCCGGGGAGCCCAGGGGCTCGAGCAGTACTTC.